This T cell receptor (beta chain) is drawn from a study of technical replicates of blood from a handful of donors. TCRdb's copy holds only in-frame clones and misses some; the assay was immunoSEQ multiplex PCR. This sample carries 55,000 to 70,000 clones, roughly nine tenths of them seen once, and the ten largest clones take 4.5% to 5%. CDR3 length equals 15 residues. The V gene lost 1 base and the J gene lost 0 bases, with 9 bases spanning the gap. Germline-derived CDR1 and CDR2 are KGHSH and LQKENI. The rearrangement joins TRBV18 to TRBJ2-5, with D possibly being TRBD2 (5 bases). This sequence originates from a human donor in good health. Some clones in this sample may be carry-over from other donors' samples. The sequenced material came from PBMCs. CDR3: CASSPRSGNQETQYF. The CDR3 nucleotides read TGTGCCAGCTCACCACGGTCCGGGAACCAAGAGACCCAGTACTTC.